One sample yielded the 30 T cell receptor beta chains listed below, sequenced in a study of blood T cell repertoires in COVID-19. The repertoire was sequenced with immunoSEQ multiplex PCR; TCRdb's copy has only in-frame clones and lacks some. The sample contains 150,000 to 200,000 clones, 76% of which appear only once. Sequenced sample: PBMCs or T cells enriched from blood (not recorded which). The source of these receptors is a woman in her forties or fifties with acute COVID-19.

The V and J genes are TRBV5-1 and TRBJ1-2; no clear D. This CDR3 has 15 residues. The V gene's germline CDR1 is SGHRS and CDR2 YFSETQ. V dropped 2 bases and J dropped 5 bases, with 16 bases sitting between them. As DNA, the CDR3 is TGCGCCAGCAGCTTTACAGACCCGCGGGAGTATGGCTACACCTTC. Translated, it gives CASSFTDPREYGYTF.

The CDR3 region has the DNA TGTGCCACCAGCGGAAAACCGGGACAGGGGATTGAAAAACTGTTTTTT. Its translation: CATSGKPGQGIEKLFF. The chain is built from TRBV15 and TRBJ1-4, with 10 bases lining up with TRBD1. Looked up from germline, CDR1 is LNHNV and CDR2 is YYDKDF (reference sequence). Trimming removed 5 bases from V and 7 bases from J; junction bases left unmatched: 10. This CDR3 has 16 residues.

There are a few counts of this clone. The V and J genes are TRBV29-1 and TRBJ2-2, with 8 bases fitting TRBD1. This CDR3 spans 14 amino acids. Per germline, CDR1 SQVTM and CDR2 ANQGSEA. With 7 bases clipped from V and 2 bases from J, the junction kept 6 bases outside the gene matches. CDR3 protein: CSARQGPNTGELFF. The CDR3 nucleotides are TGCAGCGCTAGACAGGGGCCAAACACCGGGGAGCTGTTTTTT.

This clone was counted once. The chain joins TRBV27 to TRBJ1-2; maybe TRBD1 (6 bases). Looked up from germline, CDR1 is MNHEY and CDR2 is SMNVEV (reference sequence). V lost 6 bases and J 8 bases, leaving 13 bases between the germline ends. The CDR3 consists of 12 residues. The CDR3, as DNA: TGTGCCAGCAGCCGGCCTCAGGGGGGCTACACCTTC. It specifies CASSRPQGGYTF.

The V and J genes are TRBV5-6 and TRBJ1-6; D is perhaps TRBD1 (6 bases). Germline lookup yields CDR1 SGHDT and CDR2 YYEEEE. The CDR3 extends over 17 amino acids. The V end lost 0 bases, the J end lost 5 bases, and 15 bases lay between the germline ends. CDR3 protein: CASSLGGRTANNSPLHF. CDR3 sequence (DNA): TGTGCCAGCAGCTTGGGCGGTAGGACAGCTAATAATTCACCCCTCCACTTT.

The chain couples TRBV5-1 to TRBJ2-1; 7 bases fit TRBD2. This CDR3 is built from 13 residues. Germline CDR1 SGHRS, CDR2 YFSETQ. After removal of 3 bases from V and 9 bases from J, the junction contained 6 bases not matched to a gene. CDR3 coding DNA: TGCGCCAGCAGCTGGACTAGGGCCGCTGAGCAGTTCTTC. Translating gives CASSWTRAAEQFF. The full variable domain, with the rest looked up from reference TRBV5-1 and TRBJ2-1, is KAGVTQTPRYLIKTRGQQVTLSCSPISGHRSVSWYQQTPGQGLQFLFEYFSETQRNKGNFPGRFSGRQFSNSRSEMNVSTLELGDSALYLCASSWTRAAEQFFGPGTRLTVL.

The V gene is TRBV5-1, the J gene TRBJ2-5, with D possibly TRBD1 on 6 matching bases. The CDR3 runs to 14 residues. CDR1 and CDR2 from the germline V gene are SGHRS and YFSETQ. V lost 3 bases and J lost 5, with 14 bases in between. The CDR3 sequence: CASSYTDRRETQYF. For the CDR3, the DNA is TGCGCCAGCAGCTACACGGACAGACGGGAGACCCAGTACTTC.

The chain's CDR3 is CASSRRTDPGNEKLFF. The CDR3 DNA reads as TGTGCCAGCAGCAGACGGACAGACCCAGGGAATGAAAAACTGTTTTTT. The V gene is TRBV9, the J gene TRBJ1-4, with a tentative D call TRBD1 (6 bases). The ends were cut back, 4 bases at V and 5 bases at J, with 18 bases in the middle. The length of the CDR3 is 16 residues. The germline CDR1 and CDR2 sequences are SGDLS and YYNGEE.

This sequence joins TRBV27 and TRBJ1-1, with 9 positions matching TRBD1. J was trimmed by 5 bases and V by 5 bases; bases with no gene match: 6. There are 14 residues in the CDR3. Germline-derived CDR1 and CDR2 are MNHEY and SMNVEV (reference sequence). The CDR3 bases are TGTGCCAGCAGTCTACAGGGGGCGCAAACTGAAGCTTTCTTT. Its translation: CASSLQGAQTEAFF.

The CDR3: CASSQMNSNQPQHF. The CDR3 region has the DNA TGTGCCAGCAGCCAGATGAATAGCAATCAGCCCCAGCATTTT. The chain has TRBV2 and TRBJ1-5; D not certain. Trimming removed 6 bases from V and 0 bases from J, with 9 bases in between. CDR1 and CDR2 (germline): SNHLY, FYNNEI. The CDR3 length is 14 residues.

The chain employs TRBV18 and TRBJ1-1, with 7 bases aligning to TRBD1. The V gene's germline CDR1 is KGHSH and CDR2 LQKENI. The CDR3 is made up of 16 amino acids. V gave up 3 bases and J gave up 3 bases; unmatched junction bases: 10. The CDR3 sequence: CASSPRPRGWDTEAFF. In DNA, the CDR3 is TGTGCCAGCTCACCGCGTCCCAGGGGGTGGGACACTGAAGCTTTCTTT.

This chain joins TRBV27 and TRBJ2-1; 8 bases are shared with TRBD2. The CDR3 extends over 17 amino acids. CDR1 and CDR2 from the germline V gene are MNHEY and SMNVEV (reference sequence). J gave up 10 bases and V 2 bases, and 16 bases lay outside the gene matches. CDR3 nucleotide sequence: TGTGCCAGCAGTTTAGTCCCCCGTGCGGGGGGCTCCCAGGAGCAGTTCTTC. It translates to CASSLVPRAGGSQEQFF.

The chain recombines TRBV7-9 with TRBJ2-7, with a possible D match to TRBD1 (6 bases). The CDR3 sequence is 14 residues long. Trimming took off 5 bases at V and 3 bases at J, with 14 bases between the two ends. CDR1 and CDR2 from the germline V gene are SEHNR and FQNEAQ (reference sequence). CDR3 loop: CASSGAGTHYEQYV. The DNA for the CDR3 is TGTGCCAGCAGCGGAGCCGGGACACACTACGAGCAGTACGTC.

For this clone: A junction end diverges from the germline sequence, so it may reflect a read error. J is TRBJ1-6 and V is TRBV7-2, with D possibly being TRBD1 (6 bases). CDR3 length: 15 residues. Germline assignment: CDR1 SGHTA and CDR2 FQGNSA. In DNA, the CDR3 is TGTGCCAGCAGCTTAGGGCCAGGGGCCGATTCGCCCCTCCACTTT. It specifies CASSLGPGADSPLHF.

J is TRBJ2-3 and V is TRBV7-9; TRBD2 aligns across 8 bases. Trimming at V came to 4 bases and at J to 5 bases, leaving 5 bases not matched to a gene. The germline gives CDR1 SEHNR, CDR2 FQNEAQ (reference sequence). The CDR3 loop spans 14 amino acids. The CDR3 spells CASSSEAGGDTQYF. The DNA of the CDR3 is TGTGCCAGCAGCTCAGAGGCGGGGGGAGATACGCAGTATTTT.

J is TRBJ2-5 and V is TRBV5-8, with 12 bases lining up with TRBD1. The ends lost 4 bases at V and 2 bases at J; junction bases unmatched: 9. The CDR3 runs to 17 residues. Germline values: CDR1 SGHTS, CDR2 YDEGEE. CDR3 region: CASSPGQGAISQETQYF. CDR3 nucleotides: TGTGCCAGCAGCCCGGGACAGGGGGCTATTAGTCAAGAGACCCAGTACTTC.

The chain uses TRBV10-3 and TRBJ1-1; D remains ambiguous. From germline, CDR1 is ENHRY and CDR2 SYGVKD. The CDR3 is 14 amino acids. The ends were cut back, 3 bases at V and 2 bases at J, with 10 bases in the middle. CDR3 nucleotides: TGTGCCATCAGTGAAGCCCTAGATAACACTGAAGCTTTCTTT. As protein: CAISEALDNTEAFF.

V and J are TRBV28 and TRBJ1-1; TRBD1 might be the D (5 bases). CDR1 is MDHEN and CDR2 is SYDVKM in the germline V gene. Trimming shortened V by 5 bases and J by 2 bases, and 15 bases separated the two germline ends. The CDR3 has 15 residues. The CDR3 DNA reads as TGTGCCAGCAGTGCCCATACAACAGGAAACACTGAAGCTTTCTTT. This translates into CASSAHTTGNTEAFF.

CDR3 amino acids: CAWGQADTQYF. CDR3 coding DNA: TGTGCCTGGGGACAAGCCGATACGCAGTATTTT. The chain joins TRBV30 to TRBJ2-3, with D possibly matching TRBD1 (5 bases). Between the trimmed V and J ends, which lost 5 bases and 6 bases, there was a span of 9 bases. Looked up from germline, CDR1 is GTSNPN and CDR2 is SVGIG (reference sequence). The CDR3 runs to 11 residues.

This chain connects TRBV3-1 (or the pseudogene TRBV3-2) to TRBJ1-4; 7 nucleotides line up with TRBD1. The length of the CDR3 is 15 residues. From germline, CDR1 is LGHDT and CDR2 YNNKEL (reference sequence). Losses at the gene ends were 4 bases for V and 4 bases for J; bases not matched to a gene: 6. The DNA for the CDR3 is TGTGCCAGCAGCCCCACGACAGGGAATAATGAAAAACTGTTTTTT. As protein: CASSPTTGNNEKLFF.

The chain is built from TRBV28 and TRBJ1-2; D is unclear. Trimming cost V 10 bases and J 5 bases, with 11 bases left between them. Looked up from germline, CDR1 is MDHEN and CDR2 is SYDVKM. This CDR3 is built from 11 residues. DNA of the CDR3: TGTGCCACCCGGGTGGAATATGGCTACACCTTC. Its protein product is CATRVEYGYTF.

The chain links TRBV5-1 to TRBJ1-2; TRBD1 aligns across 10 bases. This CDR3 is built from 15 residues. V gave up 5 bases and J gave up 5 bases; unmatched junction bases: 9. Germline V CDR1 and CDR2: SGHRS, YFSETQ. CDR3 region: CASRSGDRGSYGYTF. CDR3 nucleotide sequence: TGCGCCAGCAGATCCGGGGACAGGGGATCGTATGGCTACACCTTC.

This clone was seen just once. V usage is TRBV10-2 and J usage is TRBJ2-1; D not certain. The germline V gene has CDR1 WSHSY and CDR2 SAAADI. The V gene lost 0 bases and the J gene lost 4 bases, with 13 bases spanning the gap. CDR3 length: 16 amino acids. The CDR3 sequence: CASSESTASLYNEQFF. CDR3 DNA: TGCGCCAGCAGTGAGTCGACTGCCTCTTTATACAATGAGCAGTTCTTC.

This sequence joins TRBV5-5 and TRBJ1-1; the D gene is possibly TRBD1 (6 bases). CDR1 is SGHKS and CDR2 is YYEKEE in the germline V gene (reference sequence). V dropped 4 bases and J dropped 10 bases, with 17 bases sitting between them. The CDR3 runs to 13 residues. The CDR3 spells CASSKGGGRTAFF. The DNA of the CDR3 is TGTGCCAGCAGCAAGGGAGGGGGGAGGACAGCTTTCTTT.

V and J are TRBV5-1 and TRBJ1-1, with D unclear. This CDR3 comprises 13 residues. V was cut by 5 bases and J by 0 bases, with 8 bases left in between. Germline V gene sequence: CDR1 SGHRS, CDR2 YFSETQ. Here the CDR3 DNA reads TGCGCCAGCAGGTCGAGTATGAACACTGAAGCTTTCTTT. Translation gives CASRSSMNTEAFF.

The chain recombines TRBV19 with TRBJ1-5, with a weak D call TRBD1 (5 bases). Germline CDR1 and CDR2: LNHDA and SQIVND (reference sequence). The V end was cut by 4 bases, the J end by 2 bases, with 12 bases between. There are 15 residues in the CDR3. CDR3 bases: TGTGCCAGTAGTACCCCAGGGTGGGGCAATCAGCCCCAGCATTTT. Protein sequence: CASSTPGWGNQPQHF.

The chain joins TRBV19 to TRBJ1-2; 7 nucleotides align to TRBD1. Germline V gene data show CDR1 as LNHDA and CDR2 as SQIVND (reference sequence). V dropped 10 bases and J dropped 3; count of bases not matched to a gene: 11. The length of the CDR3 is 14 residues. As DNA, the CDR3 is TGTGCCACTATAAGGACAGGAGAAGACTATGGCTACACCTTC. Translation gives CATIRTGEDYGYTF. The variable domain in full, with the rest retrieved from reference TRBV19 and TRBJ1-2, is DGGITQSPKYLFRKEGQNVTLSCEQNLNHDAMYWYRQDPGQGLRLIYYSQIVNDFQKGDIAEGYSVSREKKESFPLTVTSAQKNPTAFYLCATIRTGEDYGYTFGSGTRLTVV.

The rearrangement joins TRBV6-2 or TRBV6-3 to TRBJ1-2; 7 nucleotides line up with TRBD1. The CDR3 consists of 14 residues. V trimming: 6 bases; J trimming: 4 bases; junction bases outside the gene matches: 8. The germline gives CDR1 MNHEY, CDR2 SVGEGT. The CDR3 protein is CASSGQALRYGYTF. The DNA of the CDR3 is TGTGCCAGCAGCGGACAGGCTCTCCGCTATGGCTACACCTTC.

The gene calls are TRBV28 and TRBJ2-7; 7 nucleotides line up with TRBD1. The CDR3 spans 14 residues. Germline CDR1 MDHEN, CDR2 SYDVKM. With V trimmed by 2 bases and J by 9 bases, 10 bases remained unmatched. CDR3 sequence reads: CASSLGTDGYRQYV. The CDR3 nucleotides read TGTGCCAGCAGTTTAGGGACAGACGGTTATAGGCAGTACGTC.

The V call is TRBV5-4, the J call TRBJ1-6, with 7 nucleotides matching TRBD1. Germline CDR1 reads SGHNT; CDR2 reads YYREEE (reference sequence). This CDR3 contains 14 residues. J gave up 6 bases and V 4 bases, and 4 bases lay outside the gene matches. CDR3 protein: CASSPRQGNSPLHF. The CDR3, as DNA: TGTGCCAGCAGCCCCCGACAGGGTAATTCACCCCTCCACTTT.